This TCR beta chain was profiled in a study of esophageal squamous cell carcinoma under preoperative chemotherapy. The CDR3 contains 15 residues. Via MiXCR, TCRdb re-called the PCR reads, giving one row per CDR3 protein. The sample carries under 14,000 distinct CDR3 sequences, roughly 65% recorded once. In regard to this clonotype: Its matching antigen is unknown. An end of the junction does not agree with germline; a read error may underlie this.

Time point: after preoperative PTX-NDP chemotherapy. General observations from the study: Peripheral T cells showed a significant TCR diversity increase after chemotherapy, unlike tumor-infiltrating lymphocytes.

Sample collection occurred from a patient given preoperative chemotherapy. The genes are TRBV12-3 or TRBV12-4 and TRBJ2-3; D possibly corresponds to TRBD1 (6 bases). The sequence derives from a human donor with esophageal squamous cell carcinoma. The donor label of this sample is uncertain. CDR3 nucleotide sequence: TGTGCCAGCGCCCCCGATTTTGCGTCGGGACATGCGCAGTATTTC. It is translated as CASAPDFASGHAQYF.